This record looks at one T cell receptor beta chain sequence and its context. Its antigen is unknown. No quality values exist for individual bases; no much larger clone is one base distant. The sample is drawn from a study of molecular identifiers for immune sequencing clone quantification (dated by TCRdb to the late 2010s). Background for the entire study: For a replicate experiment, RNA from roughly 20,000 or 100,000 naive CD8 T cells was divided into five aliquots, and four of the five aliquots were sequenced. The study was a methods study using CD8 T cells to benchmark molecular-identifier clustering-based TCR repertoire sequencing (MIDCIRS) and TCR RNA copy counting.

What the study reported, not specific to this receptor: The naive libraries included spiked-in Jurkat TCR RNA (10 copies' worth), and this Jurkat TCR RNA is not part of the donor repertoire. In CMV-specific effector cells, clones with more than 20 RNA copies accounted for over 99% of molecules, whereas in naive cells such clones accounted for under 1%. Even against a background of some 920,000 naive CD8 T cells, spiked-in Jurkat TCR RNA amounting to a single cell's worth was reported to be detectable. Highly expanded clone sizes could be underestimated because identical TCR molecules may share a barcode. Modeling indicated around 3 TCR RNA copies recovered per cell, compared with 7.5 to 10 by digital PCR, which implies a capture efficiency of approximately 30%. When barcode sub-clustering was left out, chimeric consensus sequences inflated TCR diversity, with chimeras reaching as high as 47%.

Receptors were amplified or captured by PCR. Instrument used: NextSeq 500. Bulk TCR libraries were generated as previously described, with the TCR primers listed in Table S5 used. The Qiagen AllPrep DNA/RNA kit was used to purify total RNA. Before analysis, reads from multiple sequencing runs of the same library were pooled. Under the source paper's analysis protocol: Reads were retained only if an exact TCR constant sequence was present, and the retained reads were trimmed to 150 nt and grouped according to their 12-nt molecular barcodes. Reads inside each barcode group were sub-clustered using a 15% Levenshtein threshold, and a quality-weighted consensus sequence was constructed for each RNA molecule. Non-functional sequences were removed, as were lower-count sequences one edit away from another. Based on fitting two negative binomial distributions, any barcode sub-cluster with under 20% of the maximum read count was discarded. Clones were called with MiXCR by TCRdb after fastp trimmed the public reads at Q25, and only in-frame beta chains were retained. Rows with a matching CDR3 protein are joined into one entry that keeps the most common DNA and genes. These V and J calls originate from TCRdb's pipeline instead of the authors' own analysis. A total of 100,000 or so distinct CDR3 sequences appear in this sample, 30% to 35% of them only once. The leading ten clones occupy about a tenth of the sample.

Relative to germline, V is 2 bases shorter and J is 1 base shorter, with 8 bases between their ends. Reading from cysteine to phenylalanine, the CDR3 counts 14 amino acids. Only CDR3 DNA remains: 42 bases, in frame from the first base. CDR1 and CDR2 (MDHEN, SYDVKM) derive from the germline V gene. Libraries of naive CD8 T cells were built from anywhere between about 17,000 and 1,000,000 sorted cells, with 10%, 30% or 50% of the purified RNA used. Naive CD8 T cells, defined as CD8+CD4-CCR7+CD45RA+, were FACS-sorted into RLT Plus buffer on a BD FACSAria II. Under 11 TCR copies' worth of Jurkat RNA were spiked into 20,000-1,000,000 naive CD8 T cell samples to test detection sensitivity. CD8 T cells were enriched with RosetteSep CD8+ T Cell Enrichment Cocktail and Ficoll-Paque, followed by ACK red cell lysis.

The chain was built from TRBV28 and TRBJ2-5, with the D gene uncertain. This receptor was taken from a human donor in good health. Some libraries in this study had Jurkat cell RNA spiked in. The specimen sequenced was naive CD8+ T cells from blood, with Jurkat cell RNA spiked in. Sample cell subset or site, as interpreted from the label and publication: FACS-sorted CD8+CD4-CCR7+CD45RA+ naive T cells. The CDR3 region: CASSLGNAQETQYF. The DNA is TGTGCCAGCAGTTTAGGGAATGCCCAAGAGACCCAGTACTTC.